Sequencing of this T cell receptor (beta chain) was carried out in a study of T-cell reconstitution after alpha-beta-depleted transplantation in children. The CDR3 totals 15 residues. Germline V gene sequence: CDR1 SGHRS, CDR2 YFSETQ. V lost 0 bases and J 0 bases, leaving 7 bases between the germline ends. This clonotype appeared many times. As yet, its antigen is unknown. Study outcomes and limitations: Several hundred rapidly expanded clones from non-depleted graft cells reportedly supplied alpha-beta T cells about two months post-transplant. The main origin of T-cell counts and diversity one year after transplant was newly produced T cells.

TCRbeta library preparation incorporated unique molecular identifiers. TCRdb re-called the PCR reads through MiXCR, storing one row per CDR3 protein. The table lists approximately 190,000 distinct CDR3 sequences, approximately 6.8% of them singletons. The sample in question was PBMCs, obtained before TCRalphabeta/CD19-depleted stem cell transplant. The clonotype originates from a girl less than two years old with combined immunodeficiency, due to receive a stem cell transplant. The chain is built from TRBV5-1 and TRBJ2-1, with a weak D call TRBD1 (5 bases). For the CDR3, the DNA is TGCGCCAGCAGCTTGGGGGGCCCCTCCTACAATGAGCAGTTCTTC. It translates to CASSLGGPSYNEQFF. The full variable domain, its missing parts supplied by reference TRBV5-1 and TRBJ2-1, is KAGVTQTPRYLIKTRGQQVTLSCSPISGHRSVSWYQQTPGQGLQFLFEYFSETQRNKGNFPGRFSGRQFSNSRSEMNVSTLELGDSALYLCASSLGGPSYNEQFFGPGTRLTVL.